These T cell receptor beta chains were read from a single sample in a study of graft-versus-host responses after intestinal transplantation. TCRdb's table, derived via immunoSEQ multiplex PCR, lists solely in-frame clones and lacks some. In the table there are just over 8,000 clones, 68% of which are singletons. The sample here was ileum tissue, taken around 460 days after transplant. These TCRs come from a human patient who received an intestinal transplant, so some T cells may come from the graft donor. CDR3s include the opening cysteine and the closing phenylalanine or tryptophan. D genes are given only for firm matches. Clone size is given for some rows only: seen once, a few or many times, or a class if the clone is expanded.

V	D	J	length	size	DNA	CDR3
TRBV9	TRBD2	TRBJ2-1	15	.	TGTGCCAGCACCCCCGGACTAGCGGCCTACAATGAGCAGTTCTTC	CASTPGLAAYNEQFF
TRBV10-3	.	TRBJ2-2	12	.	TGTGCCATCAGTGAGTCGGGCGGGGAGCTGTTTTTT	CAISESGGELFF
TRBV19	TRBD1	TRBJ2-4	18	few	TGTGCCAGTAGTATTGCCCGGGACAGGGGGTATGCCAAAAACATTCAGTACTTC	CASSIARDRGYAKNIQYF
TRBV6-1	.	TRBJ1-5	12	.	TGTGCCAGCAGTGAGAGCAATCAGCCCCAGCATTTT	CASSESNQPQHF
TRBV10-3	.	TRBJ2-6	16	.	TGTGCCATCTCCCGGGGGATCGGCTCTGGGGCCAACGTCCTGACTTTC	CAISRGIGSGANVLTF
TRBV11-2	TRBD1	TRBJ1-4	16	once	TGTGCCAGCAGTCGCACAGGGGGAGCAACTAATGAAAAACTGTTTTTT	CASSRTGGATNEKLFF
TRBV7-3	TRBD2	TRBJ2-2	16	.	TGTGCCAGCAGCCCCCGGGCGGGAGGTCGGACCGGGGAGCTGTTTTTT	CASSPRAGGRTGELFF
TRBV4-1	TRBD1	TRBJ1-5	16	few	TGCGCCAGCAGCCAAGATGGGGACAGGGCGATTTTGCCCCAGCATTTT	CASSQDGDRAILPQHF
TRBV23-1	.	TRBJ1-2	13	few	TGCGCCAGCCCGTGCGGCCTGAGTCGGGGCTACACCTTC	CASPCGLSRGYTF
TRBV30	.	TRBJ1-1	13	.	TGTGCCGGACGGGGGGCGGGAAACACTGAAGCTTTCTTT	CAGRGAGNTEAFF
TRBV29-1	.	TRBJ1-1	13	.	TGCAGCGTTGCCACGCAGGGTAACACTGAAGCTTTCTTT	CSVATQGNTEAFF
TRBV5-1	TRBD2	TRBJ2-3	17	.	TGCGCCAGCAGCTTGACCCTTAGCGGGAGAGGAGCAGATACGCAGTATTTT	CASSLTLSGRGADTQYF
TRBV28	.	TRBJ1-5	13	.	TGTGCCAGCAGTTTGGGGGTCAATCAGCCCCAGCATTTT	CASSLGVNQPQHF
TRBV6-5	TRBD2	TRBJ2-1	16	.	TGTGCCAGCAGTTTATCAGCGGGAGCGCCCCCGAATGAGCAGTTCTTC	CASSLSAGAPPNEQFF
TRBV10-3	.	TRBJ2-3	16	.	TGTGCCATCAGTGAGGAAGCGGGCCCTGGGGGAGATACGCAGTATTTT	CAISEEAGPGGDTQYF
TRBV29-1	.	TRBJ1-3	11	.	TGCAGCGTGAGCAGTCGAAACACCATATATTTT	CSVSSRNTIYF
TRBV9	TRBD1	TRBJ1-6	14	.	TGTGCCAGCAGCCCGGGGACAGGATATTCACCCCTCCACTTT	CASSPGTGYSPLHF
TRBV2	TRBD2	TRBJ2-7	15	.	TGTGCCAGCAGTCTTGGACTAGCGGGTGGTAACGAGCAGTACTTC	CASSLGLAGGNEQYF
TRBV28	.	TRBJ1-1	14	.	TGTGCCAGCAGTTTAGGGCCAGGACACACTGAAGCTTTCTTT	CASSLGPGHTEAFF
TRBV18	TRBD1	TRBJ1-1	17	.	TGTGCCAGCTCCCTCGGACAGGGGGTAGGGCAGAACACTGAAGCTTTCTTT	CASSLGQGVGQNTEAFF
TRBV28	.	TRBJ1-2	14	.	TGTGCCAGCAGTTTACCCGCCCGACCGCATGGCTACACCTTC	CASSLPARPHGYTF
TRBV7-7	TRBD1	TRBJ2-1	13	.	TGTGCTAGCAGCAGGGGGCCCTACAATGAGCAGTTCTTC	CASSRGPYNEQFF
TRBV5-4	.	TRBJ2-5	13	.	TGTGCCAGCAGCCGTCAATTCAGGGAGACCCAGTACTTC	CASSRQFRETQYF
TRBV15	.	TRBJ2-3	15	.	TGTGCCACCAGGATCGGACAGAGGAGCACAGATACGCAGTATTTT	CATRIGQRSTDTQYF
TRBV7-2	.	TRBJ2-2	14	.	TGTGCCAGCAGCTTAGATGTGGGCACCGGGGAGCTGTTTTTT	CASSLDVGTGELFF
TRBV9	TRBD2	TRBJ2-1	15	once	TGTGCCAGCAGCGTTAGCGGGGTTCCGTACAATGAGCAGTTCTTC	CASSVSGVPYNEQFF
TRBV6-5	TRBD2	TRBJ2-2	16	.	TGTGCCAGCAGTTACATGATAGCGGGGGGGACCGGGGAGCTGTTTTTT	CASSYMIAGGTGELFF
TRBV11-3	.	TRBJ2-3	13	.	TGTGCCAGCAGCTTAAGTCGCACAGATACGCAGTATTTT	CASSLSRTDTQYF
TRBV7-6	.	TRBJ2-7	12	.	TGTGCCAGCAGCTTAGCGCTGGACGAGCAGTACTTC	CASSLALDEQYF
TRBV11-2	TRBD2	TRBJ2-3	15	.	TGTGCCAGCACTGAAAGCGGGGGCTTCACAGATACGCAGTATTTT	CASTESGGFTDTQYF
TRBV6-1	.	TRBJ2-2	15	few	TGTGCCAGCAGTGAAGACGGAGGGGGCACCGGGGAGCTGTTTTTT	CASSEDGGGTGELFF
TRBV5-1	TRBD2	TRBJ2-7	14	.	TGCGCCAGCAGCTTGGGGGACTATGTCCACGAGCAGTACTTC	CASSLGDYVHEQYF
TRBV29-1	.	TRBJ2-3	15	once	TGCAGCGTTGAAGAGGGCTTCGCGTCGAGAGATACGCAGTATTTT	CSVEEGFASRDTQYF
TRBV5-5	.	TRBJ2-5	13	.	TGTGCCAGCAGCTTGCCTGGAAAAGAGACCCAGTACTTC	CASSLPGKETQYF
TRBV19	.	TRBJ1-3	13	.	TGTGCCAGTAGTATCGAGGGCGGAAACACCATATATTTT	CASSIEGGNTIYF
TRBV6-1	TRBD2	TRBJ2-2	15	.	TGTGCCAGCAGTGAACTAGCGGGAGACACCGGGGAGCTGTTTTTT	CASSELAGDTGELFF
TRBV19	.	TRBJ2-3	12	.	TGTGCCAGTAGAGGACTCACAGATACGCAGTATTTT	CASRGLTDTQYF
TRBV25-1	.	TRBJ2-2	11	once	TGTGCCAGCACGGTTACCGGGGAGCTGTTTTTT	CASTVTGELFF
TRBV7-9	.	TRBJ1-1	15	few	TGTGCCAGCAGACCGACCCCGACAGAAAACACTGAAGCTTTCTTT	CASRPTPTENTEAFF
TRBV5-1	.	TRBJ2-7	13	.	TGCGCCAGCAGCTTCGGGATGGGGGACGAGCAGTACTTC	CASSFGMGDEQYF
TRBV18	.	TRBJ2-1	15	.	TGTGCCAGCTCACCAGCCGGTTCGTCTAGGAATGAGCAGTTCTTC	CASSPAGSSRNEQFF
TRBV7-2	TRBD2	TRBJ2-1	19	.	TGTGCCAGCAGCTTAGATCCCCCTAGCGGGGGGGGGTCCTACAATGAGCAGTTCTTC	CASSLDPPSGGGSYNEQFF
TRBV7-2	.	TRBJ2-1	14	few	TGTGCCAGCAGCCCCGTGGGGGCCGGGGATGAGCAGTTCTTC	CASSPVGAGDEQFF
TRBV27	.	TRBJ2-3	14	once	TGTGCCAGCAGTTTAAGGACAGTCACAGATACGCAGTATTTT	CASSLRTVTDTQYF